The 15 T cell receptor beta chains presented below share a single source sample, sequenced in a study of blood T cell repertoires in COVID-19 (dated by TCRdb to the early 2020s). The method was the immunoSEQ multiplex PCR assay. TCRdb stores this immuneACCESS table with in-frame sequences only. Part of the clones is absent; in the studies checked, under half of the shortfall reflects unresolved V genes, and no reason is known for the rest. A total of about 270,000 clones appear in this sample, around 88% of them only once. Approximately 5.4% of the sample goes to the ten largest clones. Source material: peripheral blood. The receptors derive from a man aged 80 or over with acute or convalescent COVID-19.

In this sample, this clone turned up a few times. The chain combines TRBV20-1 with TRBJ2-7, with 12 bases identical to TRBD2. The V gene's germline CDR1 is DFQATT and CDR2 SNEGSKA (reference sequence). This CDR3 comprises 18 residues. The V and J ends lost 3 bases and 1 base, in that order; junction bases with no gene match: 13. CDR3 sequence reads: CSASWLAGGPGGSYEQYF. The DNA for the CDR3 is TGCAGTGCTAGTTGGCTAGCGGGAGGGCCGGGTGGATCCTACGAGCAGTACTTC.

This chain connects TRBV29-1 to TRBJ1-1; TRBD1 might be the D (6 bases). V lost 7 bases and J lost 1, with 13 bases in between. This CDR3 is 13 amino acids long. Germline lookup yields CDR1 SQVTM and CDR2 ANQGSEA. The CDR3 loop is CSAPGHQNTEAFF. DNA for the CDR3: TGCAGCGCCCCGGGACACCAGAACACTGAAGCTTTCTTT. The full variable domain, rest sourced from reference TRBV29-1 and TRBJ1-1, is SAVISQKPSRDICQRGTSLTIQCQVDSQVTMMFWYRQQPGQSLTLIATANQGSEATYESGFVIDKFPISRPNLTFSTLTVSNMSPEDSSIYLCSAPGHQNTEAFFGQGTRLTVV.

V and J are TRBV28 and TRBJ2-5, with 8 bases matching TRBD1. Germline trimming cut 6 bases from V and 5 bases from J; bases unmatched to any gene: 5. The germline V gene encodes CDR1 MDHEN and CDR2 SYDVKM. The CDR3 extends over 13 amino acids. The CDR3 loop is CASRRTGHETQYF. Written as DNA, the CDR3 is TGTGCCAGCAGAAGGACAGGGCACGAGACCCAGTACTTC.

This chain uses TRBV5-1 with TRBJ2-3; 7 nucleotides match TRBD1. The CDR3 consists of 15 residues. CDR1 SGHRS and CDR2 YFSETQ come from the germline V gene. Unmatched junction bases numbered 5, after V lost 4 bases and J lost 0 bases. The CDR3 DNA reads TGCGCCAGCAGCCCGGGACAGTTAAGCACAGATACGCAGTATTTT. Its protein product is CASSPGQLSTDTQYF.

The genes are TRBV24-1 and TRBJ2-5; D is unresolved. V was shortened by 7 bases and J by 0 bases, with 2 bases between the two germline ends. This CDR3 contains 11 residues. Germline values: CDR1 KGHDR, CDR2 SFDVKD. The CDR3 protein is CATSYQETQYF. CDR3 DNA sequence: TGTGCCACCAGCTACCAAGAGACCCAGTACTTC.

The CDR3 DNA follows: TGTGCCAGCACCCCTAGGGGGGACAGCAGATTCTCTGGGGCCAACGTCCTGACTTTC. It encodes CASTPRGDSRFSGANVLTF. The V call is TRBV2, the J call TRBJ2-6, with D possibly TRBD1 on 7 matching bases. Germline values: CDR1 SNHLY, CDR2 FYNNEI. This CDR3 has 19 residues. V was cut by 7 bases and J by 0 bases, with 22 bases left in between.

This chain links TRBV18 with TRBJ2-5; tentative D call: TRBD2 (6 bases). This CDR3 contains 13 residues. Germline V gene lookup returns CDR1 KGHSH and CDR2 LQKENI. V lost 5 bases and J lost 1, with 8 bases in between. The CDR3 region has the DNA TGTGCCAGCTCAGGCGGGGTCCAAGAGACCCAGTACTTC. This codes for CASSGGVQETQYF. Full variable domain (outside the CDR3, taken from reference TRBV18 and TRBJ2-5): NAGVMQNPRHLVRRRGQEARLRCSPMKGHSHVYWYRQLPEEGLKFMVYLQKENIIDESGMPKERFSAEFPKEGPSILRIQQVVRGDSAAYFCASSGGVQETQYFGPGTRLLVL.

The rearrangement joins TRBV6-2 or TRBV6-3 to TRBJ1-2; D gene unclear. Germline loops: CDR1 MNHEY, CDR2 SVGEGT. CDR3 size: 11 residues. Trimming left V 10 bases short and J 7 bases short, with 13 bases between. CDR3 sequence: CATSPASGYTF. As DNA, the CDR3 is TGTGCCACCAGCCCCGCGAGTGGCTACACCTTC.

V gene TRBV6-9 combines with J gene TRBJ2-1, with D tentatively TRBD1 (8 bases). Trimming took off 11 bases at V and 5 bases at J, with 22 bases between the two ends. Germline V lookup: CDR1 MNHGY, CDR2 SVAAGI. The CDR3 is 15 residues long. The CDR3 reads CAGGEGQGIHNEQFF. CDR3 bases: TGTGCCGGGGGGGAAGGACAGGGCATCCACAATGAGCAGTTCTTC.

This sequence joins TRBV5-4 and TRBJ2-5; a weak D match, TRBD1 (6 bases). Germline V lookup: CDR1 SGHNT, CDR2 YYREEE (reference sequence). Between the trimmed V and J ends, which lost 9 bases and 5 bases, there was a span of 14 bases. The CDR3 loop spans 12 amino acids. CDR3 DNA: TGTGCCACAGCACTGGGGGCGGAGACCCAGTACTTC. Its translation is CATALGAETQYF.

The V and J genes are TRBV28 and TRBJ2-7, with TRBD1 matching over 10 bases. With 7 bases clipped from V and 5 bases from J, the junction kept 11 bases outside the gene matches. Per the germline V gene, CDR1 is MDHEN and CDR2 is SYDVKM. The CDR3 has 15 residues. The CDR3 here is CASTTQRTGGDEQYF. The CDR3 DNA follows: TGTGCCAGCACAACGCAAAGGACAGGGGGGGACGAGCAGTACTTC.

This clone came up a few times. This rearrangement joins TRBV7-5 to TRBJ2-2; the D call in the table, TRBD2, was not verified against the DNA. TRBV7-5 is a known pseudogene. This CDR3 is 18 amino acids long. The CDR3 DNA follows: TGTGTCAGAAGCTTAGCGCCTAGCGGGAGCCTGGGCACCGGGGAGCTGTTTTTT. It encodes CVRSLAPSGSLGTGELFF.

The chain joins TRBV9 to TRBJ2-7; 7 bases match TRBD2. V lost 0 bases, J lost 1 base, and 4 bases stayed unmatched. Germline assignment: CDR1 SGDLS and CDR2 YYNGEE. CDR3 size: 15 residues. This chain's CDR3 is CASSVGLADSYEQYF. In DNA form, the CDR3 reads TGTGCCAGCAGCGTAGGGCTAGCGGATTCCTACGAGCAGTACTTC.

The chain joins TRBV19 to TRBJ1-1, with 8 bases aligning to TRBD1. Trimming cost V 4 bases and J 1 base; bases outside gene matches: 8. Germline V gene data show CDR1 as LNHDA and CDR2 as SQIVND (reference sequence). This CDR3 is 16 amino acids long. CDR3 in amino acids: CASSKRSGTGNTEAFF. The CDR3 DNA follows: TGTGCCAGTAGTAAACGATCCGGGACAGGGAACACTGAAGCTTTCTTT.

This clone was detected only once. In the same sample, other DNA sequences code for this CDR3. The chain couples TRBV7-2 to TRBJ1-5; D is unresolved. The germline CDR1 and CDR2 sequences are SGHTA and FQGNSA. The V end lost 2 bases, the J end lost 3 bases, and 8 bases lay between the germline ends. The CDR3 has 14 amino acids. The CDR3 sequence is CASSLSGTNQPQHF. The CDR3 region has the DNA TGTGCCAGCAGCTTATCGGGAACCAATCAGCCCCAGCATTTT.